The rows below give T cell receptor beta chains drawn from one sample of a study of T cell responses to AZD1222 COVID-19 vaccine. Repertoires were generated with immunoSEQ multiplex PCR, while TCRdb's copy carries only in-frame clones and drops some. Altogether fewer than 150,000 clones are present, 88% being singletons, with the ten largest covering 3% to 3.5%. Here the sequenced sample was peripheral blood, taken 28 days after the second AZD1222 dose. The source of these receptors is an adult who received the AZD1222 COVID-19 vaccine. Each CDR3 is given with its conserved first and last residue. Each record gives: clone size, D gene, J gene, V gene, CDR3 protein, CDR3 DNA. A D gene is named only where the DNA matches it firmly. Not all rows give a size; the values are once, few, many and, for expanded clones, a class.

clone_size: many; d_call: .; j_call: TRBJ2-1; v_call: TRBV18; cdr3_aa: CASSATPTGNEQFF; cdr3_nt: TGTGCCAGCTCAGCGACCCCGACGGGGAATGAGCAGTTCTTC
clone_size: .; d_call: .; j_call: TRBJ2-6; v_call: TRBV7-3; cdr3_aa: CASSLQSGANVLTF; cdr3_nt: TGTGCCAGCAGCCTACAGTCCGGGGCCAACGTCCTGACTTTC
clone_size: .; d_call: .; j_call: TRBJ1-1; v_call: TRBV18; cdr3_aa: CASSPGGREAFF; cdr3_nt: TGTGCCAGCTCTCCCGGAGGCAGGGAAGCTTTCTTT
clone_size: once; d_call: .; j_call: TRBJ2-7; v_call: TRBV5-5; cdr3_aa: CASSFGGYEQYF; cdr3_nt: TGTGCCAGCAGCTTTGGTGGGTACGAGCAGTACTTC
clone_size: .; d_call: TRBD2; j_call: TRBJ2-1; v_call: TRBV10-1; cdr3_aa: CATAGTSGNNEQFF; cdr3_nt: TGCGCCACCGCCGGGACTAGCGGTAACAATGAGCAGTTCTTC
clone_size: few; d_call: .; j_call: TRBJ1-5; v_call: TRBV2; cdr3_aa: CASSEAGAGLRSSNQPQHF; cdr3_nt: TGTGCCAGCAGTGAAGCGGGGGCAGGACTCCGTTCAAGCAATCAGCCCCAGCATTTT
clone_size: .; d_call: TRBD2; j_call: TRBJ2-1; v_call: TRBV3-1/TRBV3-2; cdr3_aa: CASSQGLAGYSYNEQFF; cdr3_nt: TGTGCCAGCAGCCAGGGGCTAGCGGGGTATTCCTACAATGAGCAGTTCTTC
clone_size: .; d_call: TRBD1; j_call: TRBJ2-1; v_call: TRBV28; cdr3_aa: CASKGGPVREQFF; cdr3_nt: TGTGCCAGCAAAGGGGGCCCTGTGAGGGAGCAGTTCTTC
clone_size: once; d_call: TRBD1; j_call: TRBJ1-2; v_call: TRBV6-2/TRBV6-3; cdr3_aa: CASSSLGQKTLNYGYTF; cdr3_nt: TGTGCCAGCAGCTCCCTGGGACAGAAAACACTTAACTATGGCTACACCTTC
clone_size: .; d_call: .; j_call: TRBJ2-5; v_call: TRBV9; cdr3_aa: CASSVSAGEETQYF; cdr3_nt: TGTGCCAGCAGCGTATCGGCAGGGGAAGAGACCCAGTACTTC
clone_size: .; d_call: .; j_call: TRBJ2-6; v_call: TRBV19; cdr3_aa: CASSTTATSGANVLTF; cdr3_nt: TGTGCCAGTAGTACCACAGCCACCTCTGGGGCCAACGTCCTGACTTTC
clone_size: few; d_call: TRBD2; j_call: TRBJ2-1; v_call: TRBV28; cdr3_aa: CASSVRWGTRTYNEQFF; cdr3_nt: TGTGCCAGCAGTGTTCGTTGGGGGACTAGGACCTACAATGAGCAGTTCTTC
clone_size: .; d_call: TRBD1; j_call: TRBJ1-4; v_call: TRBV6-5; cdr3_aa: CASTAGGTGVEKLFF; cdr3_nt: TGTGCCAGCACCGCCGGAGGGACAGGGGTAGAAAAACTGTTTTTT
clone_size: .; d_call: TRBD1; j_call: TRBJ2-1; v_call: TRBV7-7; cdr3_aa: CASSLGTGTEQFF; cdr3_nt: TGTGCTAGCAGCTTAGGGACAGGAACTGAGCAGTTCTTC
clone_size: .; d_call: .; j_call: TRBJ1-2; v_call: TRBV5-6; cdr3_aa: CASSLWANYGYTF; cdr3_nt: TGTGCCAGCAGCTTGTGGGCCAACTATGGCTACACCTTC
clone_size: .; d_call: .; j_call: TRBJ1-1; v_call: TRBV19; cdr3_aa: CASSRANTEAFF; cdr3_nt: TGTGCCAGTAGTCGTGCGAACACTGAAGCTTTCTTT
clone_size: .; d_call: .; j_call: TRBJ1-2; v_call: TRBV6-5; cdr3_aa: CASSMTANYGYTF; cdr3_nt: TGTGCCAGCAGTATGACCGCTAACTATGGCTACACCTTC
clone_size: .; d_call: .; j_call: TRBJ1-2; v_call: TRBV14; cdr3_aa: CASSLEAGGYGYTF; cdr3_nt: TGTGCCAGCAGCCTGGAGGCGGGTGGCTATGGCTACACCTTC
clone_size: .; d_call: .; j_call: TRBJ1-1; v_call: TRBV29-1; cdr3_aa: CSVAIRTMNTEAFF; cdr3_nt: TGCAGCGTTGCAATCAGGACGATGAACACTGAAGCTTTCTTT
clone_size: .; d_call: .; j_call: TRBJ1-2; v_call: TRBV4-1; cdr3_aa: CASSKQDGQSNYGYTF; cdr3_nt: TGCGCCAGCAGCAAACAAGATGGACAGAGTAACTATGGCTACACCTTC
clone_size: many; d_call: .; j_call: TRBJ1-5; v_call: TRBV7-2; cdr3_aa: CASTSPQGNQPQHF; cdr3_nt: TGTGCCAGCACCTCCCCCCAGGGGAATCAGCCCCAGCATTTT
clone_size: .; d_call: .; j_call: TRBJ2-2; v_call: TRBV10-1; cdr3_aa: CASTPGGTRNTGELFF; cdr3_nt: TGCGCCAGCACCCCCGGGGGGACACGGAACACCGGGGAGCTGTTTTTT
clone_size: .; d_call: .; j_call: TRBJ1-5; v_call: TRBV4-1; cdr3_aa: CASSHLPGAAQPQHF; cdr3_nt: TGCGCCAGCAGCCACCTTCCTGGGGCGGCTCAGCCCCAGCATTTT
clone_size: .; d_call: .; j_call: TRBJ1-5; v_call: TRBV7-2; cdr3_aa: CASSLVGTGQQPQHF; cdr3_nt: TGTGCCAGCAGCTTAGTTGGAACAGGACAACAGCCCCAGCATTTT
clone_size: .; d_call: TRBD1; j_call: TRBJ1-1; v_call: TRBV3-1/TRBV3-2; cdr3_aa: CASSQKEGAAEAFF; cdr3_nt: TGTGCCAGCAGCCAGAAGGAGGGGGCGGCTGAAGCTTTCTTT
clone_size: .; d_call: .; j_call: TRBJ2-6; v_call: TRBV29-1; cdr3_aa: CSVPGAGTPGANVLTF; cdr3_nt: TGCAGCGTTCCTGGAGCCGGGACCCCTGGGGCCAACGTCCTGACTTTC
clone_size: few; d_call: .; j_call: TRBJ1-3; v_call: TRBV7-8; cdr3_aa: CASSLGAVGVLGNTIYF; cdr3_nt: TGTGCCAGCAGCTTAGGGGCGGTCGGGGTCCTCGGAAACACCATATATTTT
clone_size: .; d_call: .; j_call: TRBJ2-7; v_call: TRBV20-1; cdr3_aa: CSARLIGQQYF; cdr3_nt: TGCAGTGCTAGACTAATCGGACAGCAGTACTTC
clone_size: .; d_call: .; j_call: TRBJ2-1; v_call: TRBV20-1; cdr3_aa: CSAIIRNEQFF; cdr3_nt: TGCAGTGCTATTATTCGGAATGAGCAGTTCTTC
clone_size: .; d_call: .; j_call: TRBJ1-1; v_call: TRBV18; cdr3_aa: CASSLQEDTEAFF; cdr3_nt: TGTGCCAGCTCACTTCAGGAAGACACTGAAGCTTTCTTT
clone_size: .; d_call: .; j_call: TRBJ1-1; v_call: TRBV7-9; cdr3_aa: CASTKGPGGTEAFF; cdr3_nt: TGTGCCAGCACCAAAGGGCCGGGGGGCACTGAAGCTTTCTTT
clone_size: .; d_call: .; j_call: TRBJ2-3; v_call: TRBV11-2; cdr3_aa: CASSLVGSKTDTQYF; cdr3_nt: TGTGCCAGCAGCTTGGTGGGTTCTAAGACAGATACGCAGTATTTT
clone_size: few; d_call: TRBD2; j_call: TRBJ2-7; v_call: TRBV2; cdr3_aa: CASSGREVHEQYF; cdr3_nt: TGTGCCAGCAGTGGACGGGAGGTCCACGAGCAGTACTTC
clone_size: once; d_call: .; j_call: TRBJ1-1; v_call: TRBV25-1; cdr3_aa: CASSESATYRVQAFF; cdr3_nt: TGTGCCAGCAGTGAATCTGCAACCTACAGGGTGCAAGCTTTCTTT
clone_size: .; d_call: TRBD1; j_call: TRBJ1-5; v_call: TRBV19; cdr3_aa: CASSIPGQGHQPQHF; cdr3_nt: TGTGCCAGTAGTATTCCGGGACAGGGACATCAGCCCCAGCATTTT
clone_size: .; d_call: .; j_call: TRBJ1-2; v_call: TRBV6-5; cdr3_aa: CASSYSGARGSYGYTF; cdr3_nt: TGTGCCAGCAGTTACTCGGGAGCCCGGGGCTCCTATGGCTACACCTTC
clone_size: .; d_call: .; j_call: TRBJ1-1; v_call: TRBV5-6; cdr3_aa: CASGPAGWGTEAFF; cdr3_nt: TGTGCCAGCGGACCGGCAGGTTGGGGCACTGAAGCTTTCTTT
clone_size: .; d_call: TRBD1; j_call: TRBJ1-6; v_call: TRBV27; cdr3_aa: CASRRGQGAHSPLHF; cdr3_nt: TGTGCCAGCAGACGAGGACAGGGGGCGCATTCACCCCTCCACTTT
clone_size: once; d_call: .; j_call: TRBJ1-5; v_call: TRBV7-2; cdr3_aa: CASSADGSNQPQHF; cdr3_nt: TGTGCCAGCAGCGCGGACGGAAGCAATCAGCCCCAGCATTTT
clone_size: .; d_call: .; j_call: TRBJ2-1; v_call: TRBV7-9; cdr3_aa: CASSLAAYSPNNEQFF; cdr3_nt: TGTGCCAGCAGCTTAGCGGCGTACAGCCCTAACAATGAGCAGTTCTTC
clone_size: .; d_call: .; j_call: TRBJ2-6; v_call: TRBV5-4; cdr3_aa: CASSRDSKPGANVLTF; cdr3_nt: TGTGCCAGCAGCCGGGACTCGAAACCTGGGGCCAACGTCCTGACTTTC
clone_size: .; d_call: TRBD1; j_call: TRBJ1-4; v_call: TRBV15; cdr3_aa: CATSRSPDRAKEKLFF; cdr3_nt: TGTGCCACCAGCCGAAGTCCAGACAGGGCTAAAGAAAAACTGTTTTTT
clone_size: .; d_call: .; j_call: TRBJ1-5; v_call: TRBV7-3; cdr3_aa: CASSLSYGLPFNQPQHF; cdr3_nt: TGTGCCAGCAGCTTAAGTTACGGGCTTCCTTTTAATCAGCCCCAGCATTTT